These 31 T cell receptor beta chains share one sample of origin, sequenced in a study of CD8+CD57+ T cells in acquired aplastic anemia. TCR beta VDJ and CDR3 profiling used genomic DNA as template. TCRdb independently ran MiXCR on the reads; one entry per CDR3 protein. The sample holds more than 100,000 distinct CDR3 sequences, around two fifths seen once. The sample comprised sorted CD4+, CD8+, or CD8+CD57+ T cells (not recorded which) from PBMCs. These TCRs come from a human donor in good health, serving as a control.

Comment on this clonotype: A much larger clone sits a single nucleotide away, making a read error possible. This chain connects TRBV5-1 to TRBJ1-1, with 8 bases aligning to TRBD1. V was pared by 3 bases and J by 6 bases, with 7 bases of the junction left unmatched. CDR3 length: 14 residues. Germline loops: CDR1 SGHRS, CDR2 YFSETQ. The CDR3 DNA is TGCGCCAGCAGCTCCAGGGGGCGAAGCTCTGAAGCTTTCTTT. Translation gives CASSSRGRSSEAFF.

V gene TRBV19 combines with J gene TRBJ2-5; 11 bases are a match to TRBD2. Germline V gene lookup returns CDR1 LNHDA and CDR2 SQIVND (reference sequence). Trimming took 3 bases from V and 4 from J; bases not matched to a gene: 7. This CDR3 comprises 16 residues. CDR3 bases: TGTGCCAGTAGTATCGCGGGGCTAGCGGGGGGAGAGACCCAGTACTTC. The encoded protein is CASSIAGLAGGETQYF.

About this clonotype: A much bigger clone sits one base away, suggesting this may be a read error. The V gene is TRBV4-1, the J gene TRBJ1-5, with D possibly being TRBD1 (5 bases). With 2 bases removed from V and 0 bases from J, the gap between germline ends came to 14 bases. Germline CDR1 is MGHRA and CDR2 is YSYEKL. This CDR3 spans 17 amino acids. In nucleotides, the CDR3 is TGCGCCAGCAGCCAAAGGACAAGAGATGTTAGCAATCAGCCCCAGCATTTT. Translated: CASSQRTRDVSNQPQHF.

The chain combines TRBV20-1 with TRBJ2-7, with 8 nucleotides matching TRBD2. J gave up 2 bases and V 4 bases, and 4 bases lay outside the gene matches. Germline assignment: CDR1 DFQATT and CDR2 SNEGSKA (reference sequence). This CDR3 has 13 residues. The chain's CDR3 is CSATSGLTYEQYF. In DNA form, the CDR3 reads TGCAGTGCTACTAGCGGGTTGACCTACGAGCAGTACTTC.

This clonotype was seen more than once but under ten times. The chain carries TRBV19 and TRBJ1-1; a weak D match, TRBD1 (5 bases). The CDR3 spans 13 residues. Per the germline V gene, CDR1 is LNHDA and CDR2 is SQIVND (reference sequence). V lost 2 bases and J lost 5, with 9 bases in between. DNA of the CDR3: TGTGCCAGTAGTATACGGGGCTTGACTGAAGCTTTCTTT. It is translated as CASSIRGLTEAFF.

This clonotype has only one observation. This chain connects TRBV19 to TRBJ1-5; TRBD1 agrees at 8 bases. Germline V gives CDR1 LNHDA, CDR2 SQIVND (reference sequence). The V gene end was trimmed by 5 bases and the J gene end by 2 bases; junction bases not matched to a gene: 5. This CDR3 comprises 15 residues. CDR3 DNA: TGTGCCAGTAGTCCTGACAGGGGTGGCAATCAGCCCCAGCATTTT. Protein: CASSPDRGGNQPQHF.

In its sample, this clonotype was seen many times. The chain has TRBV14 and TRBJ2-3; no clear D gene. This CDR3 region has 12 residues. The germline V gene encodes CDR1 SGHDN and CDR2 FVKESK. Trimming cost V 5 bases and J 7 bases, with 10 bases left between them. As DNA, the CDR3 is TGTGCCAGCAGCTCACAGCGAAATACGCAGTATTTT. It codes for CASSSQRNTQYF.

V usage is TRBV2 and J usage is TRBJ1-1, with D unclear. This CDR3 has 13 amino acids. Germline lookup yields CDR1 SNHLY and CDR2 FYNNEI. V was pared by 6 bases and J by 0 bases, with 8 bases between. In DNA form, the CDR3 reads TGTGCCAGCAGGCCCGCCTTGAACACTGAAGCTTTCTTT. Translation: CASRPALNTEAFF.

With regard to this clonotype: A read error is likely, as this CDR3 ends without the conserved phenylalanine or tryptophan. The DNA is omitted, as the CDR3 cannot be located on it reliably, and the CDR3 follows TCRdb's listing. The chain joins TRBV5-1 to TRBJ2-1; the table calls TRBD2, which could not be checked here. The length of the CDR3 is 9 amino acids, counting both ends. Germline CDR1 is SGHRS and CDR2 is YFSETQ. The CDR3 spells CASSRRLAG.

V and J are TRBV18 and TRBJ2-2; weak D call: TRBD2 (6 bases). Germline CDR1 is KGHSH and CDR2 is LQKENI. Trimming left V 5 bases short and J 7 bases short, with 14 bases between. This CDR3 is built from 14 residues. The CDR3 DNA reads as TGTGCCAGCTCAACCGGGACTTACAGCGGGGAGCTGTTTTTT. Its protein product is CASSTGTYSGELFF. Full variable domain (outside the CDR3, taken from reference TRBV18 and TRBJ2-2): NAGVMQNPRHLVRRRGQEARLRCSPMKGHSHVYWYRQLPEEGLKFMVYLQKENIIDESGMPKERFSAEFPKEGPSILRIQQVVRGDSAAYFCASSTGTYSGELFFGEGSRLTVL.

This clonotype was recorded a few times. The chain employs TRBV2 and TRBJ1-4; D is possibly TRBD1 (5 bases). This CDR3 region has 12 residues. The V and J ends lost 6 bases and 4 bases respectively, with 6 bases between them. Per germline, CDR1 SNHLY and CDR2 FYNNEI. CDR3 DNA: TGTGCCAGCAGGGACAATAATGAAAAACTGTTTTTT. It codes for CASRDNNEKLFF.

J is TRBJ2-7 and V is TRBV20-1; 10 nucleotides align to TRBD2. From germline, CDR1 is DFQATT and CDR2 SNEGSKA (reference sequence). CDR3 length: 14 residues. V shed 3 bases and J 3 bases; nucleotides not matched to a gene: 5. The CDR3 DNA sequence: TGCAGTGCTAGTGCTAGCGGGGGAAACTACGAGCAGTACTTC. This encodes CSASASGGNYEQYF.

This clonotype was seen repeatedly, ten times or more. The CDR3 coding sequence is TGTGCCACCAGCAGAGATAGCCCAGGATCCTACGAGCAGTACTTC. Its translation: CATSRDSPGSYEQYF. The chain couples TRBV15 to TRBJ2-7; D gene unclear. The CDR3 length is 15 residues. Germline CDR1 is LNHNV and CDR2 is YYDKDF (reference sequence). V shed 0 bases and J shed 1 base, with 10 bases lying between them.

This clonotype is a singleton in its sample. No conserved phenylalanine or tryptophan ends this CDR3, so it is likely a read error. This chain uses TRBV11-1 with TRBJ2-2; 15 nucleotides match TRBD2. Germline assignment: CDR1 SGHAT and CDR2 FQDESV (reference sequence). The trim removed 1 base at V and 4 bases at J, leaving 10 bases unmatched. The CDR3 covers 20 residues. The CDR3 nucleotides are TGTGCCAGCAGCTTAGGGGGACTAGCGGGGGGTTACGCGTTCACCGGGGAGCTGTTTCTT. It specifies CASSLGGLAGGYAFTGELFL.

The gene calls are TRBV24-1 and TRBJ2-3; 7 bases match TRBD2. Germline trimming cut 5 bases from V and 4 bases from J; bases unmatched to any gene: 2. Germline CDR1 KGHDR, CDR2 SFDVKD. The length of the CDR3 is 13 residues. The CDR3 spells CATSAGGADTQYF. The CDR3 DNA is TGTGCCACCAGTGCGGGAGGAGCAGATACGCAGTATTTT.

This rearrangement joins TRBV29-1 to TRBJ2-3; TRBD1 or TRBD2 may be the D gene (5 bases each). Germline V gives CDR1 SQVTM, CDR2 ANQGSEA. CDR3 length: 13 residues. The V and J ends lost 7 bases and 4 bases respectively, with 15 bases between them. CDR3: CSATWRGADTQYF. In DNA, the CDR3 is TGCAGCGCCACTTGGAGAGGGGCAGATACGCAGTATTTT.

This clonotype was seen repeatedly, ten times or more. The chain links TRBV14 to TRBJ1-2; 9 bases match TRBD1. The CDR3 has 13 amino acids. Germline V lookup: CDR1 SGHDN, CDR2 FVKESK. V gave up 8 bases and J gave up 4 bases; unmatched junction bases: 5. Here the CDR3 DNA reads TGTGCCAGCGGCGGACAGGGGACCTATGGCTACACCTTC. Its translation is CASGGQGTYGYTF.

With respect to this clonotype: A much larger clonotype is one base distant, so this may be a read error. This chain links TRBV20-1 with TRBJ2-3; perhaps TRBD1 as D (6 bases). This CDR3 is 15 amino acids long. Germline V CDR1 and CDR2: DFQATT, SNEGSKA (reference sequence). V lost 5 bases, J lost 4 bases, and 19 bases lay in between. The CDR3 loop reads CSASSGTTVADTQYF. CDR3 sequence (DNA): TGCAGTGCTTCCTCCGGGACAACCGTCGCAGATACGCAGTATTTT.

In this sample, this clonotype turned up a few times. The J gene is TRBJ2-2, the V gene TRBV5-1, with TRBD2 matching over 10 bases. CDR1 SGHRS and CDR2 YFSETQ come from the germline V gene. This CDR3 comprises 17 residues. The V and J ends lost 4 bases and 0 bases, in that order; junction bases with no gene match: 6. This CDR3 reads CASSHKREGSNTGELFF. The CDR3 nucleotides read TGCGCCAGCAGCCACAAGCGGGAGGGGTCGAACACCGGGGAGCTGTTTTTT. The full variable domain, rest sourced from reference TRBV5-1 and TRBJ2-2, is KAGVTQTPRYLIKTRGQQVTLSCSPISGHRSVSWYQQTPGQGLQFLFEYFSETQRNKGNFPGRFSGRQFSNSRSEMNVSTLELGDSALYLCASSHKREGSNTGELFFGEGSRLTVL.

This clonotype turned up a few times. The chain carries TRBV30 and TRBJ2-5; tentative D call: TRBD2 (6 bases). Germline lookup yields CDR1 GTSNPN and CDR2 SVGIG (reference sequence). V gave up 7 bases and J gave up 7 bases, with 13 bases separating them. CDR3 length equals 11 residues. The CDR3 loop reads CASAGGPTQYF. The CDR3 DNA reads TGTGCCTCGGCCGGGGGTCCGACCCAGTACTTC.

This clonotype was seen only once. This chain joins TRBV24-1 and TRBJ2-1, with 8 positions matching TRBD2. Germline values: CDR1 KGHDR, CDR2 SFDVKD. Trimming at V came to 11 bases and at J to 1 base, leaving 12 bases not matched to a gene. This CDR3 spans 16 amino acids. The CDR3 DNA follows: TGTGCCAGCTCACCGCCGCGGGGGGCATCCTACAATGAGCAGTTCTTC. This sequence encodes CASSPPRGASYNEQFF.

With respect to this clonotype: With a much larger clone just one base away, this may be a read error. The conserved phenylalanine or tryptophan normally closing the CDR3 is absent here, so this likely arose from a read error. The genes are TRBV6-1 and TRBJ1-2; 7 bases are shared with TRBD1. This CDR3 contains 12 residues. The germline gives CDR1 MNHNS, CDR2 SASEGT. V shed 5 bases and J 8 bases; nucleotides not matched to a gene: 5. This CDR3 is CASSQGELGYTL. The CDR3 region has the DNA TGTGCCAGCAGTCAGGGGGAACTCGGCTACACCCTC.

This clonotype was found many times. The rearrangement links TRBV2 to TRBJ2-1, with D perhaps being TRBD1 or TRBD2 (6 bases each). Trimming stripped 10 bases from V and 4 bases from J, with 17 bases between. This CDR3 has 14 amino acids. The germline CDR1 and CDR2 sequences are SNHLY and FYNNEI. The CDR3 loop reads CATLPGATYNEQFF. The CDR3 DNA follows: TGTGCCACCTTGCCGGGGGCCACTTACAATGAGCAGTTCTTC.

J is TRBJ2-5 and V is TRBV15; D is possibly TRBD2 (5 bases). The germline CDR1 and CDR2 sequences are LNHNV and YYDKDF (reference sequence). There are 12 residues in the CDR3. The CDR3 bases are TGTGCGACCCGGGGTCCCCAAGAGACCCAGTACTTC. Translated: CATRGPQETQYF.

Many counts were recorded for this clonotype. The rearrangement uses TRBV19 and TRBJ2-6, with unresolved D. The CDR3 has 18 residues. The ends were cut back, 1 base at V and 0 bases at J, with 13 bases in the middle. Germline assignment: CDR1 LNHDA and CDR2 SQIVND (reference sequence). The CDR3 loop is CASSIAGPMVSGANVLTF. CDR3 in DNA: TGTGCCAGTAGTATAGCTGGGCCCATGGTCTCTGGGGCCAACGTCCTGACTTTC.

This clonotype occurred a few times. J is TRBJ1-1 and V is TRBV6-5; D is perhaps TRBD1 (5 bases). Trimming cost V 0 bases and J 7 bases, with 6 bases left between them. The CDR3 totals 12 residues. Germline values: CDR1 MNHEY, CDR2 SVGAGI. DNA for the CDR3: TGTGCCAGCAGTTACTCAGGGGTTGAAGCTTTCTTT. As protein: CASSYSGVEAFF.

This clonotype was counted ten times or more. This chain links TRBV6-6 with TRBJ1-5; D not certain. CDR1 is MNHNY and CDR2 is SVGAGI in the germline V gene (reference sequence). There are 14 residues in the CDR3. V was clipped by 3 bases and J by 5 bases, with 11 bases between them. For the CDR3, the DNA is TGTGCCAGCAGTTATCCCCCAATCGATCAGCCCCAGCATTTT. Protein product: CASSYPPIDQPQHF.

This clonotype was found many times. The genes are TRBV9 and TRBJ2-1; D possibly corresponds to TRBD1 (5 bases). Germline values: CDR1 SGDLS, CDR2 YYNGEE. The CDR3 has 16 amino acids. The ends were cut back, 3 bases at V and 6 bases at J, with 19 bases in the middle. This chain's CDR3 is CASSGGFRQRPNEQFF. For the CDR3, the DNA is TGTGCCAGCAGCGGGGGATTTAGACAGAGACCCAATGAGCAGTTCTTC.

In this sample, this clonotype turned up once. The chain joins TRBV7-2 to TRBJ2-7; tentative D call: TRBD1 (5 bases). Germline V CDR1 and CDR2: SGHTA, FQGNSA. The CDR3 contains 14 residues. Trimming left V 5 bases short and J 5 bases short, with 16 bases between. The CDR3 sequence is CASSQQGRLHEQYF. For the CDR3, the DNA is TGTGCCAGCAGCCAGCAGGGAAGACTTCACGAGCAGTACTTC.

The chain links TRBV2 to TRBJ1-5; D may be TRBD1 (5 bases). This CDR3 is built from 16 residues. The V gene's germline CDR1 is SNHLY and CDR2 FYNNEI. Trimming left V 4 bases short and J 1 base short, with 14 bases between. The CDR3 loop reads CASSVRGAESNQPQHF. CDR3 DNA sequence: TGTGCCAGCAGTGTTCGAGGGGCCGAGAGCAATCAGCCCCAGCATTTT.

This sequence joins TRBV7-2 and TRBJ2-7; D possibly corresponds to TRBD1 (5 bases). V was trimmed by 7 bases and J by 6 bases, leaving 10 bases between them. The CDR3 sequence is 11 residues long. From germline, CDR1 is SGHTA and CDR2 FQGNSA. The chain's CDR3 is CASKRQSEQYF. The DNA for the CDR3 is TGTGCCAGCAAAAGACAGAGCGAGCAGTACTTC.